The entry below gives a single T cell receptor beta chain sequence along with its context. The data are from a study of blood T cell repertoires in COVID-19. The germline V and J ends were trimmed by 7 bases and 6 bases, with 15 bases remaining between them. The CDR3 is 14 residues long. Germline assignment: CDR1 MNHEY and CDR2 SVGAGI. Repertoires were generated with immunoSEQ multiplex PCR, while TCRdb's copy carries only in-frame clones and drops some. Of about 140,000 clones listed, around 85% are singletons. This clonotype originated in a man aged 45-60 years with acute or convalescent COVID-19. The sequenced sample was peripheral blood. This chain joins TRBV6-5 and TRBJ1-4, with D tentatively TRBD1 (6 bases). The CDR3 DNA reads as TGTGCCAGCATTCAGGGGACCTCCCATGAAAAACTGTTTTTT. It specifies CASIQGTSHEKLFF.